This entry lists 32 T cell receptor beta chains sequenced from one sample in a study of CD8+ T cells in alopecia areata. Investigators isolated RNA and reverse transcribed it into cDNA to act as the sequencing template. Using immunoSEQ multiplex PCR, the repertoire was profiled, and TCRdb retains in-frame clones only, with some absent. This sample has a few hundred thousand clones; around two thirds occur once, and the top ten carry 1% to 1.5%. The sequenced sample was CD4+ T cells sorted from blood, obtained at week 0. Receptors were obtained from a human donor with alopecia areata.

The V gene is TRBV14, the J gene TRBJ1-6; D call uncertain. The CDR3 spans 13 residues. Trimming removed 0 bases from V and 14 bases from J, with 11 bases in between. CDR1 is SGHDN and CDR2 is FVKESK in the germline V gene. CDR3 protein: CASSQDLGPALHF. The CDR3 nucleotides read TGTGCCAGCAGCCAAGATCTTGGACCGGCCCTCCACTTT. Together with reference TRBV14 and TRBJ1-6, the CDR3 gives the full variable domain: EAGVTQFPSHSVIEKGQTVTLRCDPISGHDNLYWYRRVMGKEIKFLLHFVKESKQDESGMPNNRFLAERTGGTYSTLKVQPAELEDSGVYFCASSQDLGPALHFGNGTRLTVT.

This clone came up once. V gene TRBV25-1 combines with J gene TRBJ2-2; D is ambiguous. Trimming took off 5 bases at V and 2 bases at J, with 9 bases between the two ends. CDR3 length: 14 residues. Germline V CDR1 and CDR2: MGHDK, SYGVNS. The CDR3 nucleotides are TGTGCCAGCAGTTCAATAGTTAACACCGGGGAGCTGTTTTTT. This gives the protein CASSSIVNTGELFF.

V is TRBV4-3 and J is TRBJ1-2, with D perhaps matching TRBD1 (5 bases). The CDR3 consists of 14 residues. Germline lookup yields CDR1 LGHNA and CDR2 YSLEER. V was pared by 0 bases and J by 7 bases, with 12 bases between. The CDR3: CASSQDSGRGGYTF. Written as DNA, the CDR3 is TGCGCCAGCAGCCAAGATTCAGGGCGGGGTGGCTACACCTTC.

This chain connects TRBV29-1 to TRBJ1-1; 8 bases align to TRBD1. Germline CDR1 and CDR2: SQVTM and ANQGSEA. The CDR3 runs 14 residues. Losses at the gene ends were 4 bases for V and 4 bases for J; bases not matched to a gene: 8. In nucleotides, the CDR3 is TGCAGCGTTGTCTACAGGGGGAGGACCACTGAAGCTTTCTTT. Translated: CSVVYRGRTTEAFF.

This chain joins TRBV30 and TRBJ2-1; D gene ambiguous. The CDR3 has 15 amino acids. V lost 2 bases and J lost 0, with 11 bases in between. Germline V lookup: CDR1 GTSNPN, CDR2 SVGIG (reference sequence). CDR3 coding DNA: TGTGCCTGGAGTACCCGTAGTAGCTCCTACAATGAGCAGTTCTTC. This codes for CAWSTRSSSYNEQFF.

The genes are TRBV11-2 and TRBJ2-5; the D gene is possibly TRBD1 (5 bases). Looked up from germline, CDR1 is SGHAT and CDR2 is FQNNGV. Trimming removed 11 bases from V and 1 base from J, with 14 bases in between. The CDR3 contains 13 residues. The CDR3 protein is CAAGRTPQETQYF. CDR3 DNA sequence: TGTGCCGCCGGGCGGACACCCCAAGAGACCCAGTACTTC. Full variable domain (outside the CDR3, taken from reference TRBV11-2 and TRBJ2-5): EAGVAQSPRYKIIEKRQSVAFWCNPISGHATLYWYQQILGQGPKLLIQFQNNGVVDDSQLPKDRFSAERLKGVDSTLKIQPAKLEDSAVYLCAAGRTPQETQYFGPGTRLLVL.

This chain links TRBV4-3 with TRBJ1-2, with unresolved D. The CDR3 totals 11 residues. V gave up 1 base and J gave up 5 bases, with 2 bases separating them. Germline V gene lookup returns CDR1 LGHNA and CDR2 YSLEER. CDR3 protein: CASSQGYGYTF. The CDR3 DNA reads as TGCGCCAGCAGCCAAGGGTATGGCTACACCTTC.

This clone was found a few times. The rearrangement uses TRBV5-1 and TRBJ2-5; D unclear. The CDR3 runs to 14 residues. The V gene lost 1 base and the J gene lost 5 bases, with 12 bases spanning the gap. Germline CDR1 reads SGHRS; CDR2 reads YFSETQ. DNA for the CDR3: TGCGCCAGCAGCTTGTACAGCCACGGGGAGACCCAGTACTTC. It codes for CASSLYSHGETQYF.

CDR3 region: CASSQSHMGSPLHF. Written as DNA, the CDR3 is TGCGCCAGCAGCCAAAGTCACATGGGATCACCCCTCCACTTT. The chain employs TRBV4-3 and TRBJ1-6; D gene unclear. Germline V lookup: CDR1 LGHNA, CDR2 YSLEER. Deletions cut 2 bases from V and 10 bases from J, with 12 bases between. This CDR3 has 14 residues.

V and J are TRBV25-1 and TRBJ1-5; D is unresolved. Trimming stripped 4 bases from V and 3 bases from J, with 10 bases between. This CDR3 region has 14 residues. Per the germline V gene, CDR1 is MGHDK and CDR2 is SYGVNS. The CDR3 reads CASSVAGVNQPQHF. In nucleotides, the CDR3 is TGTGCCAGCAGTGTGGCAGGTGTCAATCAGCCCCAGCATTTT.

The CDR3 loop reads CAISERGSGEETQYF. The DNA for the CDR3 is TGTGCCATCAGTGAGAGAGGCTCCGGGGAAGAGACCCAGTACTTC. The gene calls are TRBV10-3 and TRBJ2-5; maybe TRBD2 (5 bases). The CDR3 runs to 15 residues. Germline CDR1 and CDR2: ENHRY and SYGVKD. V was cut by 2 bases and J by 3 bases, with 13 bases left in between.

The chain links TRBV5-6 to TRBJ1-2, with D uncertain. The CDR3 consists of 15 residues. Germline CDR1 and CDR2: SGHDT and YYEEEE. V lost 4 bases, J lost 2 bases, and 15 bases lay in between. The CDR3 sequence is CASSPRREGNYGYTF. The CDR3 nucleotides read TGTGCCAGCAGCCCCAGAAGGGAAGGAAACTATGGCTACACCTTC.

The rearrangement joins TRBV2 to TRBJ2-7; D is perhaps TRBD1 (5 bases). The CDR3 runs 13 residues. Germline V gives CDR1 SNHLY, CDR2 FYNNEI. With 7 bases removed from V and 7 bases from J, the gap between germline ends came to 17 bases. CDR3 in amino acids: CASTPREVSEQYF. For the CDR3, the DNA is TGTGCCAGCACCCCCAGGGAAGTAAGTGAGCAGTACTTC.

The chain is built from TRBV20-1 and TRBJ2-3; maybe TRBD2 (6 bases). The germline gives CDR1 DFQATT, CDR2 SNEGSKA (reference sequence). There are 11 residues in the CDR3. CDR3 in DNA: TGCAGCCTAAGGGGAGGAGATACGCAGTATTTT. Translation gives CSLRGGDTQYF.

Comments on this clone: Other DNA sequences in this sample translate to the same CDR3. J is TRBJ2-1 and V is TRBV9, with D possibly being TRBD2 (5 bases). This CDR3 is built from 13 residues. Germline V gives CDR1 SGDLS, CDR2 YYNGEE. Deletions cut 0 bases from V and 7 bases from J, with 8 bases between. The CDR3 nucleotides read TGTGCCAGCAGCGTAGTTCCGGGGAATGAGCAGTTCTTC. Translated, it gives CASSVVPGNEQFF.

The rearrangement joins TRBV15 to TRBJ2-7, with D possibly being TRBD1 (5 bases). The CDR3 is 15 residues long. Trimming took off 0 bases at V and 0 bases at J, with 9 bases between the two ends. Per the germline V gene, CDR1 is LNHNV and CDR2 is YYDKDF (reference sequence). The CDR3, as DNA: TGTGCCACCAGCAGAGACAGGGTTCGCTCCTACGAGCAGTACTTC. It translates to CATSRDRVRSYEQYF.

The chain combines TRBV5-6 with TRBJ2-6, with D possibly matching TRBD1 (7 bases). The V gene lost 7 bases and the J gene lost 0 bases, with 11 bases spanning the gap. Germline V CDR1 and CDR2: SGHDT, YYEEEE. The CDR3 is made up of 15 amino acids. The DNA for the CDR3 is TGTGCCAGCCAGGGGGGCTACTCTGGGGCCAACGTCCTGACTTTC. It encodes CASQGGYSGANVLTF. The variable domain in full, completed from reference TRBV5-6 and TRBJ2-6, reads DAGVTQSPTHLIKTRGQQVTLRCSPKSGHDTVSWYQQALGQGPQFIFQYYEEEERQRGNFPDRFSGHQFPNYSSELNVNALLLGDSALYLCASQGGYSGANVLTFGAGSRLTVL.

The chain links TRBV7-2 to TRBJ2-7; D is undetermined. V lost 0 bases to trimming and J lost 2 bases, with 11 bases between them. Germline V gene lookup returns CDR1 SGHTA and CDR2 FQGNSA. This CDR3 comprises 15 residues. The CDR3 DNA reads TGTGCCAGCAGCTTAGCGACTCTTTTTACCTACGAGCAGTACTTC. As protein: CASSLATLFTYEQYF. Full variable domain (missing parts from reference TRBV7-2 and TRBJ2-7): GAGVSQSPSNKVTEKGKDVELRCDPISGHTALYWYRQSLGQGLEFLIYFQGNSAPDKSGLPSDRFSAERTGGSVSTLTIQRTQQEDSAVYLCASSLATLFTYEQYFGPGTRLTVT.

In its sample, this clone was seen once. The rearrangement links TRBV29-1 to TRBJ2-2; D is undetermined. The V gene's germline CDR1 is SQVTM and CDR2 ANQGSEA. The CDR3 runs to 12 residues. V lost 5 bases, J lost 7 bases, and 11 bases lay in between. CDR3 protein: CSVQPVGGELFF. The CDR3 DNA reads TGCAGCGTTCAACCCGTGGGCGGGGAGCTGTTTTTT.

This chain connects TRBV10-3 to TRBJ2-3; D is unresolved. The CDR3 consists of 9 residues. Trimming left V 10 bases short and J 5 bases short, with 4 bases between. Germline V gives CDR1 ENHRY, CDR2 SYGVKD. CDR3 nucleotides: TGTGCCAGCCAAGATACGCAGTATTTT. Residues: CASQDTQYF.

In its sample, this clone was seen a few times. The chain couples TRBV29-1 to TRBJ2-5; 8 bases line up with TRBD2. The CDR3 is 13 amino acids. Losses at the gene ends were 7 bases for V and 3 bases for J; bases not matched to a gene: 7. Germline V gene lookup returns CDR1 SQVTM and CDR2 ANQGSEA. The CDR3 DNA is TGCAGCGGGGTAGCGGGGATAAAAGAGACCCAGTACTTC. As protein: CSGVAGIKETQYF.

V and J are TRBV30 and TRBJ1-1; D ambiguous. CDR3 length: 14 residues. With 0 bases removed from V and 7 bases from J, the gap between germline ends came to 15 bases. Germline CDR1 is GTSNPN and CDR2 is SVGIG (reference sequence). The DNA of the CDR3 is TGTGCCTGGAGTGTAATTATGCGTTTCGGTGAAGCTTTCTTT. This gives the protein CAWSVIMRFGEAFF.

V gene TRBV5-1 combines with J gene TRBJ2-4; 8 bases map to TRBD1. Trimming at V came to 2 bases and at J to 5 bases, leaving 6 bases not matched to a gene. Germline V gene lookup returns CDR1 SGHRS and CDR2 YFSETQ. This CDR3 is built from 15 residues. CDR3 amino acids: CASSFGTGGENIQYF. Here the CDR3 DNA reads TGCGCCAGCAGCTTCGGGACAGGCGGTGAAAACATTCAGTACTTC.

The V call is TRBV30, the J call TRBJ1-2; 9 nucleotides agree with TRBD1. There are 15 residues in the CDR3. Germline assignment: CDR1 GTSNPN and CDR2 SVGIG (reference sequence). V trimming: 0 bases; J trimming: 4 bases; junction bases outside the gene matches: 6. This CDR3 is CAWSVGTGLGYGYTF. The CDR3 bases are TGTGCCTGGAGTGTGGGGACAGGGTTGGGCTATGGCTACACCTTC.

V and J are TRBV5-1 and TRBJ2-3; unclear D gene. Trimming stripped 5 bases from V and 8 bases from J, with 15 bases between. Germline CDR1 and CDR2: SGHRS and YFSETQ. The CDR3 contains 13 residues. The CDR3 DNA reads TGCGCCAGCAGTCCGGGCCCTGGCACTACGCAGTATTTT. It yields the protein CASSPGPGTTQYF.

The chain joins TRBV5-6 to TRBJ2-5, with D unresolved. Germline CDR1 reads SGHDT; CDR2 reads YYEEEE. The length of the CDR3 is 12 residues. Between the trimmed V and J ends, which lost 2 bases and 0 bases, there was a span of 2 bases. CDR3 in DNA: TGTGCCAGCAGCTTAAACCAAGAGACCCAGTACTTC. This translates into CASSLNQETQYF.

This chain uses TRBV9 with TRBJ1-6; perhaps TRBD1 as D (6 bases). The CDR3 has 15 amino acids. The germline V gene has CDR1 SGDLS and CDR2 YYNGEE. Deletions cut 1 base from V and 8 bases from J, with 13 bases between. CDR3 coding DNA: TGTGCCAGCAGCGTAACTGACAGGAACCATTCACCCCTCCACTTT. It encodes CASSVTDRNHSPLHF.

This clone occurred once. V gene TRBV7-2 combines with J gene TRBJ1-2, with 7 nucleotides matching TRBD1. This CDR3 spans 14 amino acids. The V and J ends lost 5 bases and 1 base, in that order; junction bases with no gene match: 4. Germline V gene sequence: CDR1 SGHTA, CDR2 FQGNSA. The CDR3 sequence is CASSVWDSNYGYTF. The CDR3 region has the DNA TGTGCCAGCAGCGTATGGGACAGTAACTATGGCTACACCTTC.

The chain combines TRBV6-5 with TRBJ1-6; no clear D gene. Trimming pared 10 bases from V and 2 bases from J, leaving 9 bases between. The germline V gene has CDR1 MNHEY and CDR2 SVGAGI. The CDR3 loop spans 13 amino acids. In nucleotides, the CDR3 is TGTGCCATCCGATCAGCCTATAATTCACCCCTCCACTTT. Protein product: CAIRSAYNSPLHF.

V and J are TRBV29-1 and TRBJ1-1; no definite D call. The CDR3 consists of 14 residues. CDR1 SQVTM and CDR2 ANQGSEA come from the germline V gene. The V and J ends lost 6 bases and 4 bases respectively, with 18 bases between them. The CDR3 sequence: CSVVPRVIATEAFF. The CDR3 nucleotides are TGCAGCGTGGTTCCCCGGGTTATTGCCACTGAAGCTTTCTTT.

This clone was found a few times. The chain has TRBV7-2 and TRBJ2-6; D is undetermined. The CDR3 is 15 amino acids. The V end was cut by 1 base, the J end by 9 bases, with 13 bases between. Germline V lookup: CDR1 SGHTA, CDR2 FQGNSA. CDR3: CASSLGGIGHNVLTF. DNA for the CDR3: TGTGCCAGCAGCTTAGGGGGAATAGGGCACAACGTCCTGACTTTC.

A single count supports this clone. The chain links TRBV7-2 to TRBJ1-1, with no clear D. The CDR3 consists of 13 residues. Per the germline V gene, CDR1 is SGHTA and CDR2 is FQGNSA. With 1 base removed from V and 7 bases from J, the gap between germline ends came to 10 bases. DNA for the CDR3: TGTGCCAGCAGCTTAGGTTTCTCGATTGAAGCTTTCTTT. It specifies CASSLGFSIEAFF. The full variable domain, completed using reference TRBV7-2 and TRBJ1-1, is GAGVSQSPSNKVTEKGKDVELRCDPISGHTALYWYRQSLGQGLEFLIYFQGNSAPDKSGLPSDRFSAERTGGSVSTLTIQRTQQEDSAVYLCASSLGFSIEAFFGQGTRLTVV.